Only a few counts were recorded for the clone carrying this TCR beta chain. Its antigen remains unidentified. The trim removed 6 bases at V and 1 base at J, leaving 12 bases unmatched. Germline assignment: CDR1 MNHNS and CDR2 SASEGT. The CDR3 has 16 amino acids. These data come from a study of response to subunit inactivated influenza vaccine. Whole-study results and caveats: After each seasonal influenza vaccination, few new T cells are recruited, the authors suggested.

TCRdb recomputed calls from the RT-PCR reads with MiXCR, one row per CDR3 protein. This table holds approximately 520,000 distinct CDR3 sequences, approximately 17% found once. This chain uses TRBV6-1 with TRBJ2-7, with 7 bases fitting TRBD1. This TCR came from a man aged 50-75 years who received an inactivated influenza vaccine. Sequences were derived from CD4+ T cells sorted from PBMCs, sampled less than 25 months after vaccination. The CDR3 loop reads CASRPAPGQKSYEQYF. DNA of the CDR3: TGTGCCAGCAGGCCTGCCCCGGGACAGAAGTCCTACGAGCAGTACTTC.